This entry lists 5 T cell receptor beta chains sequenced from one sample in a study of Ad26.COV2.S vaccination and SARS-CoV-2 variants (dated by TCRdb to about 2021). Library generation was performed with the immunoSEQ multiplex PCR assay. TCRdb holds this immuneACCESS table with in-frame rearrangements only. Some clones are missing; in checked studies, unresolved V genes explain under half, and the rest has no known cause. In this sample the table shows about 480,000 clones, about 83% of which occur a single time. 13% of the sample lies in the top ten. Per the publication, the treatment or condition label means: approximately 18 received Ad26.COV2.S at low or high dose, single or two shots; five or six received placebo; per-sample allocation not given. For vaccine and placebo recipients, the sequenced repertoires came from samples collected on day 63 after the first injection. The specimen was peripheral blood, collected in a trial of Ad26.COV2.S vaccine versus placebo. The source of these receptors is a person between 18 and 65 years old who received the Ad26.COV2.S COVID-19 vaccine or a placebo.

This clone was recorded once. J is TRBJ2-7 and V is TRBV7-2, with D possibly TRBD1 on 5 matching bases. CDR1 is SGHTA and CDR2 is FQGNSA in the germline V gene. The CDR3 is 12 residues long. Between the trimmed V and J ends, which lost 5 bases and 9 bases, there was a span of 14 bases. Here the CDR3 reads CASSQGREVQYF. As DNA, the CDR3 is TGTGCCAGCAGCCAGGGCAGGGAAGTGCAGTACTTC.

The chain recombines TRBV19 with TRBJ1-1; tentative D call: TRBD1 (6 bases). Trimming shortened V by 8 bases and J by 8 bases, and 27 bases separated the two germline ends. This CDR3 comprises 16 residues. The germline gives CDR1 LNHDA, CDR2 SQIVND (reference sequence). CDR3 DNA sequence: TGTGCCAGTGGACAGACTACCGGACTGCCCTGGGGGGAAGCTTTCTTT. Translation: CASGQTTGLPWGEAFF. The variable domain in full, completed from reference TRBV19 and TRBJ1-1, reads DGGITQSPKYLFRKEGQNVTLSCEQNLNHDAMYWYRQDPGQGLRLIYYSQIVNDFQKGDIAEGYSVSREKKESFPLTVTSAQKNPTAFYLCASGQTTGLPWGEAFFGQGTRLTVV.

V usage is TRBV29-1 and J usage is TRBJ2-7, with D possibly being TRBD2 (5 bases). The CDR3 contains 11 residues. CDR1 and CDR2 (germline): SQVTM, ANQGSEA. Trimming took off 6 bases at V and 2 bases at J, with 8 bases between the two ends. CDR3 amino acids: CSVSGTYEQYF. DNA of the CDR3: TGCAGCGTAAGCGGAACCTACGAGCAGTACTTC.

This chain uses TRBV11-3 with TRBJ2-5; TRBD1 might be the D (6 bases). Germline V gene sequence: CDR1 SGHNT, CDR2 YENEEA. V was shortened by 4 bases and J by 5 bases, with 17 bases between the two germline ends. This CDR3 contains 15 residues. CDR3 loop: CASSSQTEGQETQYF. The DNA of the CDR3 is TGTGCCAGCAGCTCTCAGACCGAAGGACAGGAGACCCAGTACTTC. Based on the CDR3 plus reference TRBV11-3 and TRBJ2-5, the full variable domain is EAGVVQSPRYKIIEKKQPVAFWCNPISGHNTLYWYLQNLGQGPELLIRYENEEAVDDSQLPKDRFSAERLKGVDSTLKIQPAELGDSAVYLCASSSQTEGQETQYFGPGTRLLVL.

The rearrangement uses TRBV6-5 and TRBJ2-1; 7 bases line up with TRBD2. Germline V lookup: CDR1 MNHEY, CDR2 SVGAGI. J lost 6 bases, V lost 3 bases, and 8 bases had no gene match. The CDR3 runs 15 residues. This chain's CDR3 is CASSYVGGRPNEQFF. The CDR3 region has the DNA TGTGCCAGCAGTTATGTCGGGGGGAGGCCCAATGAGCAGTTCTTC.